This TCR beta chain is drawn from a study of cytomegalovirus exposure and HLA in healthy donors. PCR involved 60 Vbeta and 13 Jbeta primers. Repertoires were generated with immunoSEQ multiplex PCR, while TCRdb's copy carries only in-frame clones and drops some. The sample consists of just over 65,000 clones, roughly four fifths of them appearing once. For this clone: Antigen unknown.

General study findings and limits: Specificity for CMV antigens was confirmed in vitro for a few of the CMV-associated chains. Association of 17,000 or so TCR beta sequences with HLA alleles was found at 0.05 false discovery rate in a later analysis.

This sequence originates from a human donor in good health. Specimen: PBMCs.

The CDR3 protein is CASSLPVPNTEAFF. CDR3 sequence (DNA): TGTGCCAGCAGCTTGCCAGTCCCGAACACTGAAGCTTTCTTT. V gene TRBV5-6 combines with J gene TRBJ1-1, with D uncertain. This CDR3 comprises 14 residues. CDR1 and CDR2 from the germline V gene are SGHDT and YYEEEE. V lost 1 base to trimming and J lost 1 base, with 8 bases between them.